This T cell receptor (beta chain) is drawn from a study of low-dose radiotherapy and immunotherapy resistance in tumors. Study background: Members of Cohort 1 were treated with 0.5 Gy per fraction every 2 weeks. The prescribed total PTV dose was 6.5 Gy. Intravenous cyclophosphamide 200 mg/m2 was given every two weeks, one day before radiation and immunotherapy.

TRAV- and TRBV-specific primers, spanning alpha and beta chains, primed first-strand cDNA. The PCR that amplified TCRs ran for roughly 20 cycles, relying on a constant-region primer and a V-primer adapter. After the mRNA was isolated, it was amplified using in vitro transcription. One entry per CDR3 protein results from TCRdb running MiXCR on the reads. This sample has about 17,000 distinct CDR3 sequences; approximately 70% occur once, and the top ten carry under 6%. Per the germline V gene, CDR1 is LNHNV and CDR2 is YYDKDF (reference sequence). There are 14 residues in the CDR3. Trimming at V came to 5 bases and at J to 8 bases, leaving 5 bases not matched to a gene. This clonotype has more than one count but fewer than ten.

This TCR came from a human donor with advanced metastatic prostate, ovarian, gallbladder or colorectal cancer (not recorded which). This table probably holds off-target reads from a library built for another chain. This sequence joins TRBV15 and TRBJ1-6; 8 nucleotides agree with TRBD1. CDR3 DNA: TGTGCCACCAGCCGCGACAGGGGCTATTCACCCCTCCACTTT. This translates into CATSRDRGYSPLHF.